What follows are 31 T cell receptor beta chains derived from one specimen sequenced in a study of T cell responses to AZD1222 COVID-19 vaccine. Sequencing was performed with immunoSEQ multiplex PCR; in TCRdb, only in-frame clones are kept and a portion is missing. Of under 150,000 clones listed, just over 90% are singletons. The starting material was peripheral blood, obtained on day 0 of AZD1222 vaccination. These receptor sequences come from an adult in good health.

Only one count was recorded for this clone. The chain recombines TRBV2 with TRBJ2-2; 10 bases align to TRBD2. V trimming: 6 bases; J trimming: 4 bases; junction bases outside the gene matches: 5. The germline CDR1 and CDR2 sequences are SNHLY and FYNNEI. There are 15 residues in the CDR3. The DNA of the CDR3 is TGTGCCAGCAGAGGGCTAGCGGGAGTCACCGGGGAGCTGTTTTTT. Translation gives CASRGLAGVTGELFF.

The chain uses TRBV25-1 and TRBJ2-1; 7 bases fit TRBD1. This CDR3 contains 16 residues. The germline gives CDR1 MGHDK, CDR2 SYGVNS. The trim removed 6 bases at V and 1 base at J, leaving 9 bases unmatched. For the CDR3, the DNA is TGTGCCAGCAGCGCGAACAGGGGTTGGTCCTACAATGAGCAGTTCTTC. Protein sequence: CASSANRGWSYNEQFF.

The chain is built from TRBV7-2 and TRBJ2-3; 9 nucleotides line up with TRBD2. Trimming removed 1 base from V and 1 base from J; junction bases left unmatched: 6. The CDR3 sequence is 17 residues long. Germline CDR1 reads SGHTA; CDR2 reads FQGNSA. This chain's CDR3 is CASSLVLTSGRTDTQYF. The CDR3 bases are TGTGCCAGCAGCTTAGTTTTGACTAGCGGCCGCACAGATACGCAGTATTTT.

CDR3 bases: TGTGCCAGCAGCTTGCGTTTGCACGGGGCTGTAGACTATGGCTACACCTTC. Protein product: CASSLRLHGAVDYGYTF. The chain couples TRBV5-8 to TRBJ1-2; D perhaps matches TRBD1 (5 bases). The V end lost 1 base, the J end lost 3 bases, and 19 bases lay between the germline ends. Per the germline V gene, CDR1 is SGHTS and CDR2 is YDEGEE. The CDR3 totals 17 residues.

The chain links TRBV30 to TRBJ2-3; D is perhaps TRBD2 (5 bases). The CDR3 totals 14 residues. Germline lookup yields CDR1 GTSNPN and CDR2 SVGIG (reference sequence). V shed 1 base and J shed 2 bases, with 10 bases lying between them. CDR3 in amino acids: CAWSGGRNTDTQYF. In DNA, the CDR3 is TGTGCCTGGAGTGGAGGGAGAAACACAGATACGCAGTATTTT.

The rearrangement joins TRBV5-4 to TRBJ1-2; D gene ambiguous. Trimming pared 0 bases from V and 2 bases from J, leaving 14 bases between. Germline V lookup: CDR1 SGHNT, CDR2 YYREEE (reference sequence). The CDR3 is 16 residues long. This chain's CDR3 is CASSLGGTISNYGYTF. CDR3 DNA sequence: TGTGCCAGCAGCTTGGGAGGAACGATTTCCAACTATGGCTACACCTTC. The full variable domain, rest sourced from reference TRBV5-4 and TRBJ1-2, is ETGVTQSPTHLIKTRGQQVTLRCSSQSGHNTVSWYQQALGQGPQFIFQYYREEENGRGNFPPRFSGLQFPNYSSELNVNALELDDSALYLCASSLGGTISNYGYTFGSGTRLTVV.

J is TRBJ1-1 and V is TRBV5-4; weak D call: TRBD1 (5 bases). Germline V lookup: CDR1 SGHNT, CDR2 YYREEE (reference sequence). The CDR3 is made up of 14 amino acids. V lost 4 bases, J lost 0 bases, and 10 bases lay in between. In DNA form, the CDR3 reads TGTGCCAGCAGCCAGACAGATATGAACACTGAAGCTTTCTTT. Protein: CASSQTDMNTEAFF.

This clone was detected once. This chain links TRBV10-3 with TRBJ1-2, with 9 bases matching TRBD1. V shed 2 bases, J shed 4 bases, and the junction held 5 bases outside the gene matches. The germline gives CDR1 ENHRY, CDR2 SYGVKD. CDR3 length: 15 residues. In DNA form, the CDR3 reads TGTGCCATCAGTGAGATGGGGACAGGGACCTATGGCTACACCTTC. Translated: CAISEMGTGTYGYTF.

The chain has TRBV15 and TRBJ2-1; D call uncertain. CDR3 size: 14 residues. Trimming removed 0 bases from V and 9 bases from J, with 12 bases in between. The V gene's germline CDR1 is LNHNV and CDR2 YYDKDF (reference sequence). Written as DNA, the CDR3 is TGTGCCACCAGCAGAGATGTTAGACGACTTGAGCAGTTCTTC. Its translation: CATSRDVRRLEQFF.

The genes are TRBV9 and TRBJ2-3, with D perhaps TRBD2 (5 bases). The germline CDR1 and CDR2 sequences are SGDLS and YYNGEE. The CDR3 sequence is 15 residues long. The V end lost 1 base, the J end lost 2 bases, and 11 bases lay between the germline ends. The CDR3 loop reads CASSVLGLNTDTQYF. For the CDR3, the DNA is TGTGCCAGCAGCGTACTCGGACTCAACACAGATACGCAGTATTTT. The full variable domain, in which reference TRBV9 and TRBJ2-3 provide the parts outside the CDR3, is DSGVTQTPKHLITATGQRVTLRCSPRSGDLSVYWYQQSLDQGLQFLIQYYNGEERAKGNILERFSAQQFPDLHSELNLSSLELGDSALYFCASSVLGLNTDTQYFGPGTRLTVL.

The V call is TRBV20-1, the J call TRBJ2-5, with 11 bases aligning to TRBD2. Germline CDR1 DFQATT, CDR2 SNEGSKA (reference sequence). After removal of 6 bases from V and 1 base from J, the junction contained 16 bases not matched to a gene. The CDR3 totals 18 residues. CDR3 sequence reads: CSASGIPGLADIQETQYF. CDR3 bases: TGCAGTGCCAGTGGGATTCCGGGACTAGCGGATATCCAAGAGACCCAGTACTTC.

This clone has just a few counts. The genes are TRBV4-1 and TRBJ1-5, with a weak D call TRBD1 (6 bases). CDR3 length equals 16 residues. Looked up from germline, CDR1 is MGHRA and CDR2 is YSYEKL. Deletions cut 4 bases from V and 2 bases from J, with 15 bases between. The CDR3 DNA follows: TGCGCCAGCAGCCCAACTACAGGGTTGGGCAATCAGCCCCAGCATTTT. Translation gives CASSPTTGLGNQPQHF.

The chain combines TRBV5-1 with TRBJ1-1, with 9 bases aligning to TRBD1. Looked up from germline, CDR1 is SGHRS and CDR2 is YFSETQ. This CDR3 spans 15 amino acids. Losses at the gene ends were 3 bases for V and 0 bases for J; bases not matched to a gene: 3. The CDR3 is CASSWGTGMNTEAFF. The DNA of the CDR3 is TGCGCCAGCAGCTGGGGGACAGGGATGAACACTGAAGCTTTCTTT.

This chain uses TRBV15 with TRBJ1-6; D unresolved. CDR1 is LNHNV and CDR2 is YYDKDF in the germline V gene (reference sequence). CDR3 size: 13 residues. The V end was cut by 3 bases, the J end by 8 bases, with 8 bases between. CDR3 sequence (DNA): TGTGCCACCAGCAGCGAACAGTATTCACCCCTCCACTTT. It codes for CATSSEQYSPLHF.

The rearrangement joins TRBV27 to TRBJ2-3; 8 bases agree with TRBD2. This CDR3 region has 17 residues. Germline V CDR1 and CDR2: MNHEY, SMNVEV (reference sequence). V lost 5 bases, J lost 4 bases, and 14 bases stayed unmatched. In DNA form, the CDR3 reads TGTGCCAGCAGTCAGCTTAGAGCGGGAGCCAGGGCAGATACGCAGTATTTT. This sequence encodes CASSQLRAGARADTQYF.

The rearrangement links TRBV2 to TRBJ2-1; D could derive from TRBD1 or TRBD2 (5 bases each). The CDR3 sequence is 16 residues long. Trimming removed 6 bases from V and 0 bases from J, with 15 bases in between. From germline, CDR1 is SNHLY and CDR2 FYNNEI. CDR3 sequence: CASRGVGPSSYNEQFF. The DNA of the CDR3 is TGTGCCAGCAGGGGGGTGGGACCCAGCTCCTACAATGAGCAGTTCTTC.

The chain couples TRBV30 to TRBJ2-2; 9 nucleotides match TRBD2. The CDR3 contains 15 residues. V dropped 4 bases and J dropped 4; count of bases not matched to a gene: 7. Germline values: CDR1 GTSNPN, CDR2 SVGIG (reference sequence). CDR3 in DNA: TGTGCCTGGAATTGGCGGGAGGGGGGCACCGGGGAGCTGTTTTTT. Translation: CAWNWREGGTGELFF.

This clone was seen once. The chain recombines TRBV27 with TRBJ2-5; 7 bases agree with TRBD1. The CDR3 sequence is 12 residues long. Germline V lookup: CDR1 MNHEY, CDR2 SMNVEV (reference sequence). With V trimmed by 7 bases and J by 2 bases, 1 base remained unmatched. CDR3 amino acids: CASKTGQETQYF. CDR3 DNA: TGTGCCAGCAAGACAGGGCAAGAGACCCAGTACTTC.

This clone was seen a handful of times. The chain combines TRBV5-1 with TRBJ1-6, with 9 bases matching TRBD1. The ends lost 4 bases at V and 7 bases at J; junction bases unmatched: 15. This CDR3 spans 18 amino acids. Germline lookup yields CDR1 SGHRS and CDR2 YFSETQ. In DNA, the CDR3 is TGCGCCAGCAGCCCCACCGAGCGGAACAGGGGGCTGAATTCACCCCTCCACTTT. Its translation: CASSPTERNRGLNSPLHF.

The chain joins TRBV6-5 to TRBJ1-3; the D is unclear. Germline values: CDR1 MNHEY, CDR2 SVGAGI. V lost 10 bases and J 4 bases, leaving 11 bases between the germline ends. This CDR3 is 12 amino acids long. The CDR3 DNA follows: TGTGCCATCCCCTCGTGGGGAAACACCATATATTTT. It is translated as CAIPSWGNTIYF.

This clone appeared a single time. The rearrangement joins TRBV28 to TRBJ1-2; D might be TRBD1 (5 bases). The CDR3 is made up of 17 amino acids. Trimming removed 2 bases at V and 2 bases at J, with 18 bases between. Germline V gives CDR1 MDHEN, CDR2 SYDVKM. CDR3 protein: CASSLIGSQGGNYGYTF. The CDR3 coding sequence is TGTGCCAGCAGTTTAATTGGGTCTCAGGGAGGGAACTATGGCTACACCTTC.

V and J are TRBV5-1 and TRBJ2-3; possible D gene TRBD2, 5 bases. Germline CDR1 SGHRS, CDR2 YFSETQ. CDR3 length equals 14 residues. V shed 0 bases and J shed 4 bases, with 9 bases lying between them. As DNA, the CDR3 is TGCGCCAGCAGCTTGGAACAGAGGGCAGATACGCAGTATTTT. Translation: CASSLEQRADTQYF.

V is TRBV21-1 and J is TRBJ2-7; the table's D call, TRBD1, has no DNA check behind it. TRBV21-1 is listed as a pseudogene. The CDR3 extends over 15 amino acids. This CDR3 reads CASSNRGNGTYEQYF. Here the CDR3 DNA reads TGTGCCAGCAGCAACAGGGGGAACGGAACCTACGAGCAGTACTTC.

The genes are TRBV19 and TRBJ1-5, with D maybe TRBD1 (5 bases). The V gene's germline CDR1 is LNHDA and CDR2 SQIVND (reference sequence). The CDR3 is 16 residues long. Trimming stripped 4 bases from V and 6 bases from J, with 19 bases between. As DNA, the CDR3 is TGTGCCAGTAGTAGAACGGGGACGGACCTTTTTCAGCCCCAGCATTTT. Translated, it gives CASSRTGTDLFQPQHF.

The rearrangement links TRBV14 to TRBJ2-1; D not certain. Trimming left V 1 base short and J 4 bases short, with 8 bases between. Germline values: CDR1 SGHDN, CDR2 FVKESK. The CDR3 contains 14 residues. Here the CDR3 DNA reads TGTGCCAGCAGCCAAGTTTCGCCTTACAATGAGCAGTTCTTC. Protein sequence: CASSQVSPYNEQFF.

V is TRBV11-1 and J is TRBJ1-4; D gene unclear. The CDR3 spans 14 residues. V lost 5 bases to trimming and J lost 1 base, with 8 bases between them. Germline loops: CDR1 SGHAT, CDR2 FQDESV (reference sequence). The CDR3 region has the DNA TGTGCCAGCAGCCCGGGGATAACTAATGAAAAACTGTTTTTT. Translated, it gives CASSPGITNEKLFF.

V is TRBV3-1 (or the pseudogene TRBV3-2) and J is TRBJ2-1; weak D call: TRBD1 (6 bases). With 1 base removed from V and 2 bases from J, the gap between germline ends came to 9 bases. Germline V gene sequence: CDR1 LGHDT, CDR2 YNNKEL (reference sequence). The CDR3 extends over 15 amino acids. The CDR3 bases are TGTGCCAGCAGCCAAGTGAGGACAGCCTACAATGAGCAGTTCTTC. As protein: CASSQVRTAYNEQFF.

V is TRBV2 and J is TRBJ2-7; D may be TRBD2 (5 bases). Trimming stripped 3 bases from V and 2 bases from J, with 11 bases between. CDR1 and CDR2 from the germline V gene are SNHLY and FYNNEI. The CDR3 totals 14 residues. CDR3 protein: CASSDRRVPYEQYF. CDR3 sequence (DNA): TGTGCCAGCAGTGATAGGCGGGTACCCTACGAGCAGTACTTC.

This clone was picked up one time. The chain is built from TRBV2 and TRBJ2-7; TRBD2 aligns across 7 bases. This CDR3 region has 13 residues. V gave up 9 bases and J gave up 2 bases; unmatched junction bases: 7. CDR1 and CDR2 from the germline V gene are SNHLY and FYNNEI. This CDR3 is CASQRDGAYEQYF. CDR3 coding DNA: TGTGCCAGTCAGCGGGACGGAGCCTACGAGCAGTACTTC.

The chain has TRBV29-1 and TRBJ1-1, with D possibly being TRBD1 (5 bases). The CDR3 sequence is 13 residues long. Germline CDR1 and CDR2: SQVTM and ANQGSEA. V lost 3 bases and J 5 bases, leaving 13 bases between the germline ends. The CDR3 coding sequence is TGCAGCGTTGAGCAGGGTGGGGGGACTGAAGCTTTCTTT. Translated: CSVEQGGGTEAFF.

This chain uses TRBV6-4 with TRBJ2-3; maybe TRBD1 (5 bases). The V and J ends lost 6 bases and 6 bases respectively, with 13 bases between them. Germline assignment: CDR1 MRHNA and CDR2 SNTAGT. CDR3 size: 13 residues. The CDR3 DNA reads as TGTGCCAGCAGCCCCGATAGGGGTGATACGCAGTATTTT. Its translation: CASSPDRGDTQYF.